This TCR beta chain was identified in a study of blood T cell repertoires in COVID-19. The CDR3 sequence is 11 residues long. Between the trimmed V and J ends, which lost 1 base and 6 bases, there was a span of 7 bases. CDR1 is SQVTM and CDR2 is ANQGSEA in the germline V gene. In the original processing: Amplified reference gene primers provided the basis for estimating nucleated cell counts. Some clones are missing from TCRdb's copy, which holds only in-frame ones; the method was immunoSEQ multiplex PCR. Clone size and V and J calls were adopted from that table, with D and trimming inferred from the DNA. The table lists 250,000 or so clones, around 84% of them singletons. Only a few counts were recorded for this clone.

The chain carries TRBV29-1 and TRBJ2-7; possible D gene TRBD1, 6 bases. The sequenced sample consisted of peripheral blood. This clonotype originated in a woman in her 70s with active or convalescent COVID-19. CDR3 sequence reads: CSVEVRGEQYF. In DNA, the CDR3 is TGCAGCGTTGAAGTCAGGGGCGAGCAGTACTTC.